This record concerns one T cell receptor beta chain sequence. Its antigen is not identified. The same CDR3 can be traced to other DNA sequences in this sample. The table came from immunoSEQ multiplex PCR; TCRdb's copy has only in-frame clones and leaves some out. The data show around 17,000 clones, with approximately 77% seen just once and 14% held by the top ten. This sample was taken from a study of T cells in narcolepsy. Study as a whole: Enrolled donors included narcolepsy type 1 or type 2 patients and healthy controls.

The germline V gene has CDR1 WSHSY and CDR2 SAAADI. This CDR3 has 15 residues. J gave up 5 bases and V 2 bases, and 1 base lay outside the gene matches. Findings and limits, study-wide: Same-patient CSF and blood CD4+ T cell clonotypes included HCRT-specific and TRIB2-specific autoreactive ones.

This TCR was recovered from a human donor with narcolepsy. This chain connects TRBV10-2 to TRBJ1-5, with 12 bases identical to TRBD1. Material: CD45RA- memory CD8+ T cells from PBMCs. CDR3 residues: CASSEGTGGDQPQHF. As DNA, the CDR3 is TGCGCCAGCAGTGAGGGGACAGGGGGCGATCAGCCCCAGCATTTT.